These 24 T cell receptor beta chains share one sample of origin, sequenced in a study of shared clonotypes between healthy human individuals. Assay used: immunoSEQ multiplex PCR; TCRdb lists only in-frame clones, some missing. The sample consists of hundreds of thousands of clones, about 74% of them appearing once. Sequenced: memory CD4+ T cells sorted from blood. Subset denoted: CD45RA-negative fraction. Source of these receptors: a woman in her twenties or thirties in good health.

This chain uses TRBV6-1 with TRBJ2-5; TRBD1 is a possible D gene (8 bases). The V end was cut by 8 bases, the J end by 4 bases, with 20 bases between. The CDR3 runs 15 residues. Per the germline V gene, CDR1 is MNHNS and CDR2 is SASEGT. Here the CDR3 reads CASSPNRGGGETQYF. In DNA form, the CDR3 reads TGTGCCAGCTCACCTAACAGGGGGGGCGGAGAGACCCAGTACTTC.

The chain employs TRBV10-2 and TRBJ2-1; TRBD2 matches 11 bases. The length of the CDR3 is 14 residues. V shed 6 bases, J shed 6 bases, and the junction held 4 bases outside the gene matches. Germline-derived CDR1 and CDR2 are WSHSY and SAAADI. The CDR3: CASRLAGGGNEQFF. The CDR3 bases are TGCGCCAGCAGGCTAGCGGGAGGAGGCAATGAGCAGTTCTTC.

On this clone: Other DNA sequences in the sample encode the same CDR3. The chain links TRBV5-1 to TRBJ2-5, with D possibly being TRBD1 (7 bases). This CDR3 has 15 residues. Germline V gives CDR1 SGHRS, CDR2 YFSETQ. Between the trimmed V and J ends, which lost 0 bases and 5 bases, there was a span of 14 bases. The CDR3 spells CASSLGQGGLETQYF. The CDR3 coding sequence is TGCGCCAGCAGCTTGGGACAGGGAGGCTTGGAGACCCAGTACTTC.

This clone was detected a few times. The chain employs TRBV4-1 and TRBJ1-5; D is unresolved. Trimming pared 0 bases from V and 1 base from J, leaving 1 base between. The CDR3 has 13 amino acids. The germline CDR1 and CDR2 sequences are MGHRA and YSYEKL. This chain's CDR3 is CASSQDSNQPQHF. CDR3 bases: TGCGCCAGCAGCCAAGACAGCAATCAGCCCCAGCATTTT.

The chain employs TRBV6-5 and TRBJ1-1; D may be TRBD1 (5 bases). The V gene's germline CDR1 is MNHEY and CDR2 SVGAGI. The CDR3 is 14 amino acids. V dropped 5 bases and J dropped 8 bases, with 18 bases sitting between them. The CDR3 coding sequence is TGTGCCAGCAGTGAGGGGTGGGCCCGGGAGGAAGCTTTCTTT. Protein product: CASSEGWAREEAFF.

This chain uses TRBV11-3 with TRBJ2-7; maybe TRBD2 (6 bases). The length of the CDR3 is 15 residues. Deletions cut 5 bases from V and 3 bases from J, with 17 bases between. Germline V gene lookup returns CDR1 SGHNT and CDR2 YENEEA. The CDR3 spells CASSGGGKGYYEQYF. CDR3 nucleotide sequence: TGTGCCAGCAGCGGAGGAGGGAAGGGGTACTACGAGCAGTACTTC.

The rearrangement uses TRBV28 and TRBJ1-2; 8 bases map to TRBD1. CDR3 length equals 16 residues. V gave up 4 bases and J gave up 3 bases; unmatched junction bases: 10. Germline V gene data show CDR1 as MDHEN and CDR2 as SYDVKM. The CDR3 DNA follows: TGTGCCAGCAGTTCCCCCGGCAGGGGGCTTGACTATGGCTACACCTTC. This translates into CASSSPGRGLDYGYTF.

The rearrangement links TRBV7-2 to TRBJ1-1; D unresolved. Trimming pared 6 bases from V and 1 base from J, leaving 21 bases between. The germline V gene encodes CDR1 SGHTA and CDR2 FQGNSA. CDR3 length equals 17 residues. Here the CDR3 reads CASSPDSSRLWNTEAFF. The CDR3 DNA follows: TGTGCCAGCAGTCCGGACTCCTCGCGTCTCTGGAACACTGAAGCTTTCTTT.

This clone has a handful of counts. The identical CDR3 is also encoded by other nucleotide sequences in the sample. The V call is TRBV5-1, the J call TRBJ2-5; TRBD1 matches 8 bases. Germline loops: CDR1 SGHRS, CDR2 YFSETQ. The CDR3 length is 15 residues. The V and J ends lost 4 bases and 5 bases, in that order; junction bases with no gene match: 10. In DNA form, the CDR3 reads TGCGCCAGCAGCCTGGAGGGCAGGGGGCACGAGACCCAGTACTTC. This sequence encodes CASSLEGRGHETQYF.

The rearrangement links TRBV28 to TRBJ2-7; 8 bases agree with TRBD1. This CDR3 has 12 residues. Germline CDR1 and CDR2: MDHEN and SYDVKM. V lost 10 bases, J lost 4 bases, and 6 bases stayed unmatched. Here the CDR3 DNA reads TGTGCCACTACGGACAGGGAATACGAGCAGTACTTC. This translates into CATTDREYEQYF.

This clone was seen once. V and J are TRBV5-1 and TRBJ2-1, with 8 bases identical to TRBD2. Germline loops: CDR1 SGHRS, CDR2 YFSETQ. Losses at the gene ends were 6 bases for V and 4 bases for J; bases not matched to a gene: 6. CDR3 length equals 14 residues. The CDR3 nucleotides read TGCGCCAGCACGGATAGCGGGATTTACAATGAGCAGTTCTTC. Its protein product is CASTDSGIYNEQFF.

V and J are TRBV7-9 and TRBJ2-7, with 7 bases that match TRBD1. Trimming at V came to 0 bases and at J to 2 bases, leaving 4 bases not matched to a gene. The CDR3 has 15 residues. Germline V gene data show CDR1 as SEHNR and CDR2 as FQNEAQ (reference sequence). The CDR3 here is CASSLAGQSPYEQYF. CDR3 sequence (DNA): TGTGCCAGCAGCTTAGCGGGACAGTCTCCCTACGAGCAGTACTTC. Supplemented by reference TRBV7-9 and TRBJ2-7, the full variable domain reads DTGVSQNPRHKITKRGQNVTFRCDPISEHNRLYWYRQTLGQGPEFLTYFQNEAQLEKSRLLSDRFSAERPKGSFSTLEIQRTEQGDSAMYLCASSLAGQSPYEQYFGPGTRLTVT.

This sequence joins TRBV27 and TRBJ1-3, with 8 bases identical to TRBD1. V was clipped by 4 bases and J by 5 bases; unmatched bases: 4. The CDR3 consists of 14 residues. Germline assignment: CDR1 MNHEY and CDR2 SMNVEV (reference sequence). The chain's CDR3 is CASSSGQGRNTIYF. The CDR3 DNA is TGTGCCAGCAGTTCCGGACAGGGAAGAAACACCATATATTTT.

The V call is TRBV5-4, the J call TRBJ1-4; 7 bases fit TRBD1. V lost 3 bases and J lost 8; bases outside the gene matches: 4. The CDR3 runs to 13 residues. The germline CDR1 and CDR2 sequences are SGHNT and YYREEE (reference sequence). CDR3 loop: CASSWGTAEKLFF. Written as DNA, the CDR3 is TGTGCCAGCAGCTGGGGGACAGCCGAAAAACTGTTTTTT.

Concerning this clone: Other nucleotide sequences in the sample specify the same CDR3. The chain is built from TRBV2 and TRBJ1-3, with D perhaps TRBD1 (5 bases). V was cut by 4 bases and J by 1 base, with 11 bases left in between. From germline, CDR1 is SNHLY and CDR2 FYNNEI. This CDR3 is 15 amino acids long. In nucleotides, the CDR3 is TGTGCCAGCAGTGGACAGCCCTCTTCTGGAAACACCATATATTTT. Residues: CASSGQPSSGNTIYF.

The genes are TRBV28 and TRBJ2-5; D unresolved. V was cut by 8 bases and J by 5 bases, with 6 bases left in between. This CDR3 region has 10 residues. Germline-derived CDR1 and CDR2 are MDHEN and SYDVKM. The CDR3 DNA sequence: TGTGCCAGCGGCAGGGAGACCCAGTACTTC. It yields the protein CASGRETQYF.

V usage is TRBV28 and J usage is TRBJ2-7; 9 nucleotides line up with TRBD1. Unmatched junction bases numbered 12, after V lost 3 bases and J lost 6 bases. This CDR3 is built from 16 residues. Germline V gives CDR1 MDHEN, CDR2 SYDVKM. CDR3 loop: CASSFLLRDRDREQYF. The CDR3 coding sequence is TGTGCCAGCAGTTTCCTCCTCCGGGACAGGGACCGCGAGCAGTACTTC. Combining the CDR3 with reference TRBV28 and TRBJ2-7 gives the whole variable domain DVKVTQSSRYLVKRTGEKVFLECVQDMDHENMFWYRQDPGLGLRLIYFSYDVKMKEKGDIPEGYSVSREKKERFSLILESASTNQTSMYLCASSFLLRDRDREQYFGPGTRLTVT.

The V gene is TRBV7-9, the J gene TRBJ1-1; 10 positions match TRBD1. V dropped 3 bases and J dropped 10; count of bases not matched to a gene: 8. The CDR3 extends over 14 amino acids. CDR1 and CDR2 from the germline V gene are SEHNR and FQNEAQ (reference sequence). The CDR3 nucleotides read TGTGCCAGCAGCTTGAAAGGGACAGGGGATGGAGCTTTCTTT. It translates to CASSLKGTGDGAFF. Complete variable domain (other parts from reference TRBV7-9 and TRBJ1-1): DTGVSQNPRHKITKRGQNVTFRCDPISEHNRLYWYRQTLGQGPEFLTYFQNEAQLEKSRLLSDRFSAERPKGSFSTLEIQRTEQGDSAMYLCASSLKGTGDGAFFGQGTRLTVV.

The V gene is TRBV5-1, the J gene TRBJ1-1, with unresolved D. CDR3 length: 13 residues. The V gene lost 5 bases and the J gene lost 1 base, with 9 bases spanning the gap. CDR1 is SGHRS and CDR2 is YFSETQ in the germline V gene. CDR3 nucleotide sequence: TGCGCCAGCAGTTATGACGGGAACACTGAAGCTTTCTTT. This sequence encodes CASSYDGNTEAFF. Drawing the rest from reference TRBV5-1 and TRBJ1-1, the complete variable domain is KAGVTQTPRYLIKTRGQQVTLSCSPISGHRSVSWYQQTPGQGLQFLFEYFSETQRNKGNFPGRFSGRQFSNSRSEMNVSTLELGDSALYLCASSYDGNTEAFFGQGTRLTVV.

This sequence joins TRBV18 and TRBJ1-4; no reliable D call. The CDR3 is 15 amino acids. V lost 3 bases and J 2 bases, leaving 10 bases between the germline ends. From germline, CDR1 is KGHSH and CDR2 LQKENI. The CDR3 DNA reads as TGTGCCAGCTCACCCCACCCACCCACTAATGAAAAACTGTTTTTT. Amino acid sequence: CASSPHPPTNEKLFF.

The rearrangement joins TRBV4-1 to TRBJ2-7, with 10 bases fitting TRBD2. The CDR3 is made up of 16 amino acids. J lost 7 bases, V lost 4 bases, and 13 bases had no gene match. Germline assignment: CDR1 MGHRA and CDR2 YSYEKL. CDR3 DNA sequence: TGCGCCAGCAGCCCAACCACTAGCGGGACCTTTGGAGAGCAGTACTTC. Encoded protein: CASSPTTSGTFGEQYF.

This chain uses TRBV28 with TRBJ2-3; D is unclear. Germline V lookup: CDR1 MDHEN, CDR2 SYDVKM. Between the trimmed V and J ends, which lost 4 bases and 1 base, there was a span of 6 bases. The CDR3 sequence is 13 residues long. DNA for the CDR3: TGTGCCAGCAGTTGGCACGGCACAGATACGCAGTATTTT. Translated, it gives CASSWHGTDTQYF.

The chain carries TRBV5-1 and TRBJ2-3, with TRBD2 identical over 13 bases. This CDR3 is 18 amino acids long. V was clipped by 3 bases and J by 5 bases; unmatched bases: 12. CDR1 is SGHRS and CDR2 is YFSETQ in the germline V gene. In nucleotides, the CDR3 is TGCGCCAGCAGCTCTAAACCCCGGACTAGCGGGAGTGAAGATACGCAGTATTTT. This translates into CASSSKPRTSGSEDTQYF.

The rearrangement uses TRBV6-6 and TRBJ2-7, with 7 nucleotides matching TRBD1. Germline V gives CDR1 MNHNY, CDR2 SVGAGI (reference sequence). V trimming: 4 bases; J trimming: 6 bases; junction bases outside the gene matches: 9. This CDR3 contains 14 residues. The CDR3: CASSFTGDPVEQYF. The CDR3 coding sequence is TGTGCCAGCAGTTTTACAGGGGATCCGGTCGAGCAGTACTTC.